This T cell receptor (beta chain) was identified during a study of T cells in Graves' hyperthyroidism and ophthalmopathy (dated 2019 in TCRdb). For the wider study: Peripheral blood samples were taken at initial diagnosis, before any treatment was given. TCR V-J signatures able to tell the groups apart were searched for in a discovery cohort of 90 to 100 patients, of whom around 43 had Graves' ophthalmopathy and about 60 had stable Graves' hyperthyroidism. Thyroid tissue and blood T-cell repertoires from roughly six Graves' hyperthyroidism patients were also compared in the study. The roughly 91 discovery patients were randomly split 7:3 into training and test sets. Prospective prediction of ophthalmopathy was tested in an independent validation cohort consisting of 18 hyperthyroidism patients and around 17 patients who later progressed to ophthalmopathy. After sampling, hyperthyroidism patients received methimazole starting at 30 mg daily, and ophthalmopathy patients received high-dose intravenous methylprednisolone. The paper reports TCR Vbeta CDR3 sequencing of some 140 peripheral blood samples: 40 or so ophthalmopathy, 70 to 85 hyperthyroidism and 17 progressor patients. General findings and caveats noted by the study authors: In validation, progression to ophthalmopathy was predicted by the model with around 71% sensitivity and around 76% specificity, a median of about 6.4 months before onset. No statistical method was used to set the sample size in advance, and investigators knew the group allocation. In cross-validation, a model built on a 13 V-J signature told ophthalmopathy apart from stable hyperthyroidism with under 90% sensitivity and around 83% specificity, and in testing the same model reached 80%/75%. Most expanded thyroid clonotypes (frequency above 0.001) were also detected in blood, suggesting blood repertoires may reflect thyroid immune responses.

Only a few counts were recorded for this clonotype. Its cognate antigen has yet to be identified. Given a much more abundant clone one base away, this may be a read error. The conserved closing phenylalanine or tryptophan is absent in this CDR3, likely reflecting a read error. Ophthalmopathy patients had moderately to severely active disease, with a Clinical Activity Score of 3 or more, a NOSPECS grade of 4 or more, and a disease duration of less than 3 months. Exclusion was applied to patients with uncontrolled infections, other autoimmune diseases, pregnancy or lactation. Diagnoses were established on the basis of clinical symptoms, serum thyroxine and TRAb, thyroid ultrasound, and orbital computed tomography. Ficoll-Paque density gradient centrifugation was used to isolate PBMCs from approximately 11 ml of fresh peripheral blood. Total RNA was extracted with Trizol reagent, and quality was checked on an Agilent 2100 Bioanalyzer.

The CDR3 spans 13 amino acids, including both terminal residues. The DNA shown is the 39-base CDR3, in frame from base 1. V lost 3 bases and J lost 7 bases, and the count of bases not matched to a germline gene is 4. The germline V gene (reference sequence) gives CDR1 as DFQATT and CDR2 as SNEGSKA. The TCR beta CDR3 regions were amplified from RNA transcripts. For the first round of RT-PCR on the TCR CDR3, the HTBI primer set was used together with the Qiagen OneStep RT-PCR kit. The libraries were constructed in a second round of multiplex PCR and then size-selected and purified. The libraries were sequenced on an Illumina HiSeq2000 using paired-end 100 bp reads. Regarding the original processing steps: Raw data were processed with SOAPnuke, discarding reads with adapters, uncalled bases, mean Phred below 15, or no exact constant-primer or identifier match. COPE v1.2.5 was used to merge high-quality paired reads, and clonotypes were defined as unique nucleotide sequences. Clonotypes were aligned to IMGT TRBV, TRBD and TRBJ reference segments using MiTCR v1.1. The analysis was restricted to V-J combinations with a frequency above 0.0001, which together covered roughly 99% of the repertoires. A TCS score was defined as the ratio of F50 (clonal expansion) to E x V (chaos), with BLOSUM62-based TCRdist applied between CDR3 peptides within each V-J. Welch's t-statistics and random forest reduced just over 500 V-J features to fewer than 15, which were used in a naive Bayes classifier (R e1071). TCRdb reprocessing: public reads trimmed at Q25 with fastp, clones called with MiXCR, in-frame beta chains kept. Rows with a matching CDR3 protein are joined into one entry that keeps the most common DNA and genes. These V and J calls derive from TCRdb rather than the authors' analysis. The sample includes about 250,000 distinct CDR3 sequences, with approximately 25% observed a single time. The ten largest clones add up to approximately 35% of the sample.

Sequenced input: blood. This sequence uses TRBV20-1 and TRBJ2-7; the central 12 bases match TRBD2. The TCR originated in a middle-aged woman with Graves' ophthalmopathy. The CDR3 corresponds to CSARTSGSGEQYL. The bases are TGCAGTGCTAGGACTAGCGGGAGCGGTGAGCAGTACCTC.